The rows below give T cell receptor beta chains drawn from one sample of a study of cytomegalovirus exposure and HLA in healthy donors. Sequencing used immunoSEQ multiplex PCR; TCRdb keeps in-frame clones, though not all of them. The sample includes about 71,000 clones, about 94% of them seen just once. Sequences were obtained from PBMCs. Every receptor here comes from a woman between 18 and 29 years old in good health and CMV-seronegative. Both conserved end residues are part of each CDR3. Each record gives: clone size, J gene, D gene, V gene, CDR3 DNA, CDR3 protein. The D gene is left open where the match is weak. Size is stated for part of the rows, as once, few or many counts, or as a class when the clone is expanded.

NA | TRBJ1-2 | NA | TRBV7-2 | TGTGCCAGCAGGGCTGGGTCAGGATATAATAACTATGGCTACACCTTC | CASRAGSGYNNYGYTF
NA | TRBJ1-5 | NA | TRBV30 | TGTGCCTGGAGTGTAGGGAGTCTGTATAGCAATCAGCCCCAGCATTTT | CAWSVGSLYSNQPQHF
NA | TRBJ2-4 | NA | TRBV13 | TGTGCCAGCAGCTCCTCCGGGAAAAACATTCAGTACTTC | CASSSSGKNIQYF
NA | TRBJ1-1 | NA | TRBV5-8 | TGTGCCAGCAGCCACCAGGGCGTTTTCTTT | CASSHQGVFF
NA | TRBJ1-3 | NA | TRBV7-9 | TGTGCCAGCAGCTTATCATGGCAGGGGATAGGAAACACCATATATTTT | CASSLSWQGIGNTIYF
NA | TRBJ1-1 | NA | TRBV6-1 | TGTGCCAGCAGTGTCCAGGGGCGGGACACTGAAGCTTTCTTT | CASSVQGRDTEAFF
NA | TRBJ2-2 | NA | TRBV6-5 | TGTGCCAGCACCTCTCACACCGGGGAGCTGTTTTTT | CASTSHTGELFF
once | TRBJ1-2 | TRBD1 | TRBV28 | TGTGCCAGCAGTTCCGGACAGGTCGCCCTTTATGGCTACACCTTC | CASSSGQVALYGYTF
NA | TRBJ1-1 | NA | TRBV2 | TGTGCCAGCAGTGTTGTCGAGTTTAACACTGAAGCTTTCTTT | CASSVVEFNTEAFF
NA | TRBJ2-6 | NA | TRBV5-1 | TGCGCCAGCAGCTCTCCGTCTAGCCGAAACCCCTCTGGGGCCAACGTCCTGACTTTC | CASSSPSSRNPSGANVLTF
NA | TRBJ2-6 | TRBD1 | TRBV10-1 | TGCGCCAGCAGTCCCGGGACAGGGTCGGGGGCCAACGTCCTGACTTTC | CASSPGTGSGANVLTF
NA | TRBJ1-1 | TRBD1 | TRBV27 | TGTGCCAGCAGAGTGACAGGGGAGACTGAAGCTTTCTTT | CASRVTGETEAFF
NA | TRBJ2-7 | NA | TRBV7-6 | TGTGCCAGCAGCTTAGGCCAGGATCGCTCCTACGAGCAGTACTTC | CASSLGQDRSYEQYF
NA | TRBJ1-3 | NA | TRBV5-8 | TGTGCCAGCCTGGACAGAGGGATATGGGGCTCTGGAAACACCATATATTTT | CASLDRGIWGSGNTIYF
once | TRBJ2-7 | NA | TRBV7-2 | TGTGCCAGCAGCTTGTCTGGGACATTGGACGAGCAGTACTTC | CASSLSGTLDEQYF
NA | TRBJ2-5 | NA | TRBV11-1 | TGTGCCAGCAGCGGACACCCGCAAGAGACCCAGTACTTC | CASSGHPQETQYF
NA | TRBJ2-5 | TRBD2 | TRBV15 | TGTGCCACCAGCAGAGATCTAGCGGGAGGGGAGACCCAGTACTTC | CATSRDLAGGETQYF
NA | TRBJ2-5 | TRBD2 | TRBV19 | TGTGCCAGTGGAAATAGAGCGGGGCAAGAGACCCAGTACTTC | CASGNRAGQETQYF
NA | TRBJ2-7 | NA | TRBV30 | TGTGCCAGAGGGAGCGACGGCGAGCAGTACTTC | CARGSDGEQYF
few | TRBJ1-2 | NA | TRBV28 | TGTGCCAGCAGCTCGGCCGACAGGAACGGCGAGAACTATGGCTACACCTTC | CASSSADRNGENYGYTF
NA | TRBJ2-3 | TRBD2 | TRBV5-4 | TGTGCCAGCAGCCCATCCGACCCAAAGCGGGGCCGCACAGATACGCAGTATTTT | CASSPSDPKRGRTDTQYF
NA | TRBJ2-5 | TRBD1 | TRBV28 | TGTGCCAGCAGCCTGACAGGGGACCAAGAGACCCAGTACTTC | CASSLTGDQETQYF
NA | TRBJ1-1 | TRBD1 | TRBV7-8 | TGTGCCAGCAGCCCCCGACAGGGGAGAGCTTTCTTT | CASSPRQGRAFF
NA | TRBJ1-1 | TRBD1 | TRBV7-9 | TGTGCCAGCAGCTTACAGGGACAGGGGACTGAAGCTTTCTTT | CASSLQGQGTEAFF
NA | TRBJ2-2 | NA | TRBV12-5 | TGTGCTACCCGCGGGACTCAACCGGGCGGGGAGCTGTTTTTT | CATRGTQPGGELFF
NA | TRBJ2-2 | NA | TRBV7-3 | TGTGCCAGCAGCAACCCGACAGCCGGGGAGCTGTTTTTT | CASSNPTAGELFF
NA | TRBJ1-3 | NA | TRBV10-3 | TGTGCCATCAGTGCCCCCAGCTCTGGAAACACCATATATTTT | CAISAPSSGNTIYF
NA | TRBJ2-7 | TRBD2 | TRBV4-1 | TGCGCCAGCAGCCCGGCCCCAGCGGGAACCTACGAGCAGTACTTC | CASSPAPAGTYEQYF
NA | TRBJ2-2 | NA | TRBV7-3 | TGTGCCAGCAGCTTAGAGATGACCGGGGAGCTGTTTTTT | CASSLEMTGELFF
NA | TRBJ1-2 | NA | TRBV12-5 | TGTGCTAGTGGATCCGGATTATACCCGGAGGGCTACACCTTC | CASGSGLYPEGYTF
NA | TRBJ2-3 | TRBD2 | TRBV28 | TGTGCCAGCAGTTACCCCCCTAGCGGGAGCACAGATACGCAGTATTTT | CASSYPPSGSTDTQYF
NA | TRBJ2-1 | TRBD1 | TRBV6-1 | TGTGCCAGCAGTGAACTAGGGGGACAGCCCTACAATGAGCAGTTCTTC | CASSELGGQPYNEQFF
NA | TRBJ2-7 | NA | TRBV5-8 | TGTGCCAGCAGCTTGCCACAGGGCTTC | CASSLPQGF
NA | TRBJ1-4 | NA | TRBV6-6 | TGTGCCAGCAGTCCGAGGGGCGGGGGTGAAAAACTGTTTTTT | CASSPRGGGEKLFF
NA | TRBJ2-3 | TRBD1 | TRBV6-1 | TGTGCCAGCCCAGACAGGGCCACAGATACGCAGTATTTT | CASPDRATDTQYF
NA | TRBJ2-7 | TRBD2 | TRBV6-6 | TGTGCCAGCGGGAGGGGCTCCTACGAGCAGTACTTC | CASGRGSYEQYF
NA | TRBJ2-1 | NA | TRBV25-1 | TGTGCCAGCAGTGATTCGCCGGGACATCGAAACAATGAGCAGTTCTTC | CASSDSPGHRNNEQFF
NA | TRBJ2-3 | TRBD2 | TRBV10-1 | TGCGCCAGCAGCCTTAGCGGGAGGGCCCTAGATACGCAGTATTTT | CASSLSGRALDTQYF
few | TRBJ2-5 | NA | TRBV11-2 | TGTGCCAGCAGCTTAGACAGAATCCAAGAGACCCAGTACTTC | CASSLDRIQETQYF
NA | TRBJ1-3 | NA | TRBV27 | TGTGCCAGCAGTTCACGGGGAAGCTCTGGAAACACCATATATTTT | CASSSRGSSGNTIYF
NA | TRBJ2-7 | NA | TRBV5-4 | TGTGCCAGCAGCTTGGTTGGCGGGGTGACCTACGAGCAGTACTTC | CASSLVGGVTYEQYF
NA | TRBJ1-3 | TRBD1 | TRBV18 | TGTGCCAGCTCACCCCTCGGGACAGGAGACTCTGGAAACACCATATATTTT | CASSPLGTGDSGNTIYF
NA | TRBJ2-1 | TRBD2 | TRBV10-3 | TGTGCCATCAGGGGACTAGCGGGAGAGTCGGCGAGCCCCTACAATGAGCAGTTCTTC | CAIRGLAGESASPYNEQFF